This T cell receptor beta chain stems from a study of blood T cell repertoires in COVID-19. Looking at the study overall: Sources were T cells, B-cell-depleted T cells, or PBMCs; the material itself was cDNA or gDNA.

Enrollees, about 18 to 100 years old, lived in about two dozen US areas. Participants' reported clinical history set cohort assignment. As handled by the study authors: Reference gene primer amplification yielded estimated nucleated cell counts. Produced via immunoSEQ multiplex PCR; TCRdb's table is partial and in-frame only. That table furnishes V, J and clone size, whereas the DNA furnished D and trimming. The table records 200,000 to 250,000 clones, 82% of them present only once. The CDR3 spans 15 residues. The germline CDR1 and CDR2 sequences are SGHVS and FNYEAQ. V gave up 1 base and J gave up 3 bases, with 12 bases separating them.

The chain recombines TRBV7-6 with TRBJ1-1; D unresolved. The sample taken for sequencing was PBMCs or T cells enriched from blood (not recorded which). The TCR sequence derives from an older woman who had recovered from COVID-19. This CDR3 reads CASSLVALRDTEAFF. CDR3 nucleotides: TGTGCCAGCAGCTTAGTTGCCCTCCGGGACACTGAAGCTTTCTTT.